These T cell receptor beta chains were read from a single sample in a study of T cells in Graves' hyperthyroidism and ophthalmopathy. Each CDR3 protein gets one entry after TCRdb re-called the multiplex PCR reads with MiXCR. The table lists about 270,000 distinct CDR3 sequences, approximately 23% of them singletons. Source material: blood. The receptors originated from a woman aged 40 to 49 with Graves' ophthalmopathy. CDR3s include the opening cysteine and the closing phenylalanine or tryptophan. D genes are given only for firm matches. Size tells how often a clone was seen (once, few, many) or the class of an expanded clone, and some rows leave it out.

CDR3 DNA	CDR3 protein	clone size	V gene	J gene	D gene
TGTGCCAGCAGTGACCCCGGACAGGCCAGCGGTTCACCCCTCCACTTT	CASSDPGQASGSPLHF	.	TRBV6-1	TRBJ1-6	TRBD1
TGCGCCAGCAGCCCCGTTGTTGGGGTGGAGTCCGGGGCCAACGTCCTGACTTTC	CASSPVVGVESGANVLTF	many	TRBV4-1	TRBJ2-6	.
TGTGCCAGCAGCTTAGAGGGGGCGGTAGCCGAGACCCAGTACTTC	CASSLEGAVAETQYF	many	TRBV7-2	TRBJ2-5	TRBD1
TGTGCCAGCAGTTTTACCCTGAATGGCTACACCTTC	CASSFTLNGYTF	.	TRBV12-3/TRBV12-4	TRBJ1-2	.
TGTGCCAGCAGGGGGGACAGGGAGCCTTGGATTTACACCTTC	CASRGDREPWIYTF	.	TRBV12-3/TRBV12-4	TRBJ1-2	TRBD1
TGCAGCGTGGTAGGACAGACTACAGTGCGGGGCACTGAAGCTTTCTTT	CSVVGQTTVRGTEAFF	many	TRBV29-1	TRBJ1-1	.
TGTGCCAGCAGTTTAGGGGGTTCGGGTAACGCTGAAGCTTTCTTT	CASSLGGSGNAEAFF	many	TRBV28	TRBJ1-1	.
TGTGCCACGCGAGGGTCAAACGTGGGCAATCAGCCCCAGCATTTT	CATRGSNVGNQPQHF	many	TRBV2	TRBJ1-5	.
TGTGCCAGCAGTTCCTTGAGACAAGTCTCTGGGGAGCTGTTTTTT	CASSSLRQVSGELFF	.	TRBV27	TRBJ2-2	.
TGTGCCAGCAGCTTTATAGAAAACATTCAGTACTTC	CASSFIENIQYF	many	TRBV5-6	TRBJ2-4	.
TGTGCCGGCAGTTTAGCGGGAGGCGCCTACGAGCAGTACTTC	CAGSLAGGAYEQYF	many	TRBV12-3/TRBV12-4	TRBJ2-7	TRBD2
TGTGCCTGGAGTGTAACACCCTTTAACTATGGCTACACCTTC	CAWSVTPFNYGYTF	many	TRBV30	TRBJ1-2	.
TGCAGTTGTACAGGGCTGATCGAGCAGTACTTC	CSCTGLIEQYF	many	TRBV20-1	TRBJ2-7	.
TGCAGCGTTGACAGGGTTTATGGCTACACCTTC	CSVDRVYGYTF	many	TRBV29-1	TRBJ1-2	.
TGCAGCGTTGGATTTAGCAATCAGCCCCAGCATTTT	CSVGFSNQPQHF	.	TRBV29-1	TRBJ1-5	.
TGTGCCAGCAGCTTAGGCCCTAATCTAGCGGGAGATACAGATACGCAGTATTTT	CASSLGPNLAGDTDTQYF	few	TRBV7-2	TRBJ2-3	TRBD2
TGTGCCAGCAGGGGGGGGGGCCCGAACACCGGGGAGCTGTTTTTT	CASRGGGPNTGELFF	few	TRBV2	TRBJ2-2	.
TGTGCCAGCAGTAAACAGGGAATAGTATCCTACGAGCAGTACTTC	CASSKQGIVSYEQYF	.	TRBV27	TRBJ2-7	.
TGCAGCGTGGCGGTAGCTAGCGGGATGGTCTCCGGGGAGCTGTTTTTT	CSVAVASGMVSGELFF	many	TRBV29-1	TRBJ2-2	TRBD2
TGTGCCAGCATCTTGACAGCCCGCGAGCAGTTCTTC	CASILTAREQFF	.	TRBV27	TRBJ2-1	.
TGCGCCAGCAGCTTCCCCCGGGGACGCTCCTACGAGCAGTACTTC	CASSFPRGRSYEQYF	many	TRBV5-1	TRBJ2-7	.
TGTGCCACCGGATCGGCGGGGACAGGGCAAGAGACCCAGTACTTC	CATGSAGTGQETQYF	.	TRBV24-1	TRBJ2-5	TRBD1
TGTGCCAGCAGCTTAGAAGAACAGGGGGGCTACACCTTC	CASSLEEQGGYTF	.	TRBV7-9	TRBJ1-2	TRBD1
TGCGCCAGCAGCTCCGGACAGGGCGCCGGAAACACCATATATTTT	CASSSGQGAGNTIYF	many	TRBV5-1	TRBJ1-3	TRBD1
TGTGCCAGCAGAAAAACAGGGGGTAATTCACCCCTCCACTTT	CASRKTGGNSPLHF	few	TRBV28	TRBJ1-6	TRBD1
TGCGCCAGCAGCCAAGATGGACAGCCGGGACTAGTGGTCTACGAGCAGTACTTC	CASSQDGQPGLVVYEQYF	.	TRBV4-1	TRBJ2-7	TRBD2
TGTGCCAGCAGCTTGACACTAGCATCGGGAGCCGGGGAGCTGTTTTTT	CASSLTLASGAGELFF	many	TRBV11-2	TRBJ2-2	.
TGCAGCGTCCGGTTCCAGGGGGCGCGGTCCAAAAACATTCAGTACTTC	CSVRFQGARSKNIQYF	many	TRBV29-1	TRBJ2-4	TRBD1
TGCAGTGCTAGGGGACAGGGGGCGCAAGAGACCCAGTACTTC	CSARGQGAQETQYF	.	TRBV20-1	TRBJ2-5	TRBD1
TGTGCCAGCAGTTTAGGTCAAGGCCTACTCTCTGGAAACACCATATATTTT	CASSLGQGLLSGNTIYF	many	TRBV12-3/TRBV12-4	TRBJ1-3	.
TGCGCCAGCAGTGAGAGTTGGACTAGCGGGAGTGAGACCCAGTACTTC	CASSESWTSGSETQYF	.	TRBV10-1	TRBJ2-5	TRBD2
TGTGCCAGCAGCCAATGGATAGGGGGCCCCCAAGAGACCCAGTACTTC	CASSQWIGGPQETQYF	few	TRBV14	TRBJ2-5	TRBD1
TGTGCCAGCGGGGATAGGGTAGGAAATCAGTACTTC	CASGDRVGNQYF	many	TRBV6-1	TRBJ2-4	.
TGTGCCAGCAGTCCGCAGGGAGCGGGAAACACCATATATTTT	CASSPQGAGNTIYF	.	TRBV28	TRBJ1-3	.
TGTGCCAGCAGCTACGAGGCGAGCACTGAAGCTTTCTTT	CASSYEASTEAFF	many	TRBV6-5	TRBJ1-1	.
TGTGCCAGCAGTTACGGCAGTACCGGGGAGCTGTTTTTT	CASSYGSTGELFF	many	TRBV6-5	TRBJ2-2	.
TGTGCCAGCGATAGGGCCTTAGGGACTGAAGCTTTCTTT	CASDRALGTEAFF	many	TRBV6-5	TRBJ1-1	.
TGTGCCAGCAGCCCTCTCAGGGGTGCCTACGAGCAGTACTTC	CASSPLRGAYEQYF	many	TRBV7-8	TRBJ2-7	.
TGTGCCAGCAGCCCCCTAGCGGGAAAAGAGACCCAGTACTTC	CASSPLAGKETQYF	.	TRBV12-3/TRBV12-4	TRBJ2-5	TRBD2
TGTGCTAGTGGTTTGGTATATGGGACACCCTTTGTGACCCAGTACTTC	CASGLVYGTPFVTQYF	many	TRBV12-5	TRBJ2-5	.
TGTGCCAGCAGAAGGACAGGGAACGACGAGCAGTACTTC	CASRRTGNDEQYF	once	TRBV28	TRBJ2-7	TRBD1
TGTGCCAGCAGCTTAGTACAGGTCGGGTACGAGCAGTACTTC	CASSLVQVGYEQYF	many	TRBV11-2	TRBJ2-7	.
TGTGCCAGCAGCTTAACCAGCCCGAACACCGGGGAGCTGTTTTTT	CASSLTSPNTGELFF	many	TRBV7-9	TRBJ2-2	.
TGCGCCAGCAGCTTGGAAGGTTTTTGGAACACTGAAGCTTTCTTT	CASSLEGFWNTEAFF	many	TRBV5-1	TRBJ1-1	.